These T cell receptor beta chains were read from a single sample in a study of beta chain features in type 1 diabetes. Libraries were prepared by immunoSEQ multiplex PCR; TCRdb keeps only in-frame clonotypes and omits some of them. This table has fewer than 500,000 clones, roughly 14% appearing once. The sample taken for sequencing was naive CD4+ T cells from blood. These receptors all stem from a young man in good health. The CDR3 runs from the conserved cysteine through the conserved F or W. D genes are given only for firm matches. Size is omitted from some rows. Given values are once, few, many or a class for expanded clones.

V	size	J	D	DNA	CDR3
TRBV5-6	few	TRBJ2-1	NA	TGTGCCAGCAGCCCATTAGCAAGACAAGGGCAGTTCTTC	CASSPLARQGQFF
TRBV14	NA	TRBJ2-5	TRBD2	TGTGCCAGCAGCCAGACGGGACTAGCGGGAGTGCGGGAGACCCAGTACTTC	CASSQTGLAGVRETQYF
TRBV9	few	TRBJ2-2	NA	TGTGCCAGCAGCGTTGCCGGGAGGAACACCGGGGAGCTGTTTTTT	CASSVAGRNTGELFF
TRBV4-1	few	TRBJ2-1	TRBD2	TGCGCCAGCAGCCACCTAGGGCGGGAGAGGAATAATGAGCAGTTCTTC	CASSHLGRERNNEQFF
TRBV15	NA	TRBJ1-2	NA	TGTGCCACCAGCAAGCTTGATGGCTACACCTTC	CATSKLDGYTF
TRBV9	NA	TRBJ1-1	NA	TGTGCCAGCAGCGTAGGGACGGTGGGAACTGAAGCTTTCTTT	CASSVGTVGTEAFF
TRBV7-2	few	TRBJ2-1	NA	TGTGCCAGCAGCTTAGAGGGTGGGTATGAGCAGTTCTTC	CASSLEGGYEQFF
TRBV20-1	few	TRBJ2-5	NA	TGCAGTCCCAGGGTCCAAGAGACCCAGTACTTC	CSPRVQETQYF
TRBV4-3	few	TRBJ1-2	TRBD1	TGCGCCAGCAGCCAAGAAGCGACAGGGGGAATTGATGGCTACACCTTC	CASSQEATGGIDGYTF
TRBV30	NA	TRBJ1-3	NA	TGTGCCTGTTCCCCGGCAGGCTTTGGAAACACCATATATTTT	CACSPAGFGNTIYF
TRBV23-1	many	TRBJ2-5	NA	TGCGCCAGCAGACAGGGATGGAGGCCGGAGACCCAGTACTTC	CASRQGWRPETQYF
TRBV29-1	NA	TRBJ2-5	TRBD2	TGCAGCGTTGGCTTGGGACTAGCGGGGGCAAACCCCTTCCGAGAGACCCAGTACTTC	CSVGLGLAGANPFRETQYF
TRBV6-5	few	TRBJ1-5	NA	TGTGCCAGCAGCCGTAGAGATCAGCCCCAGCATTTT	CASSRRDQPQHF
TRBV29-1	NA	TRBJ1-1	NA	TGCAGCGTCTTGGGAACGGGGAATACTGAAGCTTTCTTT	CSVLGTGNTEAFF
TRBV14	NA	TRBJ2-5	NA	TGTGCCAGCAGCCAAGATCCCGGGCCCAGGGCCCAGTACTTC	CASSQDPGPRAQYF
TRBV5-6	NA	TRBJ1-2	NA	TGTGCCAGCAGCTTAGGAGTAGGTGGCTACACCTTC	CASSLGVGGYTF
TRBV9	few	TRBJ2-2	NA	TGTGCCAGCAGCGTAGGGGGCGCGTCCACCGGGGAGCTGTTTTTT	CASSVGGASTGELFF
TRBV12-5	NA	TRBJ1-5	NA	TGTGCTAGTGGTTTGCCTGGGGTTCAGCCCCAGCATTTT	CASGLPGVQPQHF
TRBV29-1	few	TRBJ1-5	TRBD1	TGCAGCGTTTCCACAGGGGGCACTGGCAATCAGCCCCAGCATTTT	CSVSTGGTGNQPQHF
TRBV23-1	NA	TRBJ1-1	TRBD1	TGCGCCAGCAGTCAACGGGGACAGATACCTGAAGCTTTCTTT	CASSQRGQIPEAFF
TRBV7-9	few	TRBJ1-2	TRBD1	TGTGCCAGCAGCTTAGCGACAGGGGGTGGCTATGGCTACACCTTC	CASSLATGGGYGYTF
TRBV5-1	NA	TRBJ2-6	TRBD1	TGCGCCAGCAGCCCCCGGACAGGGGAGGGGGCCAACGTCCTGACTTTC	CASSPRTGEGANVLTF
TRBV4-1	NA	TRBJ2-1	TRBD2	TGCGCCAGCAGCCCTGACCTAGCGGGGGCTTACAATGAGCAGTTCTTC	CASSPDLAGAYNEQFF
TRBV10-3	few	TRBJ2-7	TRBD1	TGTGCCATCAGTGTAGGGACAGGGAACCACGAGCAGTACTTC	CAISVGTGNHEQYF
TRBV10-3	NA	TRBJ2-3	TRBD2	TGTGCCATCACTAGCGGGGGAAGCACAGATACGCAGTATTTT	CAITSGGSTDTQYF
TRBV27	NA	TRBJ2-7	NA	TGTGCCAGCAGTTTATATAGCTCGGGCTACGAGCAGTACTTC	CASSLYSSGYEQYF
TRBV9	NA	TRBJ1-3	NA	TGTGCCAGCAGCGTAGCTAGTGCCTTCTCTGGAAACACCATATATTTT	CASSVASAFSGNTIYF
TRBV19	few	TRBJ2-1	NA	TGTGCCAGTAGTATGCAAAGTTCCTACAATGAGCAGTTCTTC	CASSMQSSYNEQFF
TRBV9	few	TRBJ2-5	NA	TGTGCCAGCGGTGGGGAGACCCAGTACTTC	CASGGETQYF
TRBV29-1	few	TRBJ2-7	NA	TGCAGCGGGGGCCATCCCTACGAGCAGTACTTC	CSGGHPYEQYF
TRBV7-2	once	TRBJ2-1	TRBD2	TGTGCCAGCAGCTCAAGATGGGGACTAGAAGGGGGTAATGAGCAGTTCTTC	CASSSRWGLEGGNEQFF
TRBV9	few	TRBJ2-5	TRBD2	TGTGCCAGCAGCGTAGGTCAGCGGGGGCAAGAGACCCAGTACTTC	CASSVGQRGQETQYF
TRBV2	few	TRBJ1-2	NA	TGTGCCAGCAGTTCCACCTATGGCTACACCTTC	CASSSTYGYTF
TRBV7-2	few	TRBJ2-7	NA	TGTGCCAGCAGCTTAGTTACGGGGCCTGATTCCTACGAGCAGTACTTC	CASSLVTGPDSYEQYF
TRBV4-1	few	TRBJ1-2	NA	TGCGCCAGCCATGGGGTGAGCCGTGGCTACACCTTC	CASHGVSRGYTF
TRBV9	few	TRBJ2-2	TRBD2	TGTGCCAGCAGCACGCGAGATTCTAGCGGGAGGGCTCCAGACACCGGGGAGCTGTTTTTT	CASSTRDSSGRAPDTGELFF
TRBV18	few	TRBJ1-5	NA	TGTGCCAGCTCGCCCTCACCCCGCGGGGGTCAGCCCCAGCATTTT	CASSPSPRGGQPQHF
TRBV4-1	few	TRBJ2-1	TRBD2	TGCGCCAGCAGCCCTTCTGGGGCGGGAGGTGGGAATGAGCAGTTCTTC	CASSPSGAGGGNEQFF
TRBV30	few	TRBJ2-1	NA	TGTGCCTGGGAGGGGGCCTACAATGAGCAGTTCTTC	CAWEGAYNEQFF
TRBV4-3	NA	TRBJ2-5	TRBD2	TGCGCCAGCAGCCAAGATTGGCTAGCGGGGGGTGAGACCCAGTACTTC	CASSQDWLAGGETQYF
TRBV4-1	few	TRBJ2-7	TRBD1	TGCGCCAGCAGCACGATCGGGGGACAGGGGGCCTACGAGCAGTACTTC	CASSTIGGQGAYEQYF
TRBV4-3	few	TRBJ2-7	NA	TGCGCCAGCAGCCAAGATCTTGGCGCCTACGAGCAGTACTTC	CASSQDLGAYEQYF
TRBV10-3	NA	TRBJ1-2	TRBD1	TGTGCCATCAGGGGGGACAGGGAAGACGGCTACACCTTC	CAIRGDREDGYTF
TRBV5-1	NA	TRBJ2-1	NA	TGCGCCAGCAGCACCCAGGGGAGCTCCTACAATGAGCAGTTCTTC	CASSTQGSSYNEQFF
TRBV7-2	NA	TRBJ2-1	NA	TGTGCCAGCAGCAGGAGTTGGGAGCAGTTCTTC	CASSRSWEQFF
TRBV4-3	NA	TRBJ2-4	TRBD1	TGCGCCAGCAGCCAAGCCCTTGGGACAGGGGCCATAGCCAAAAACATTCAGTACTTC	CASSQALGTGAIAKNIQYF
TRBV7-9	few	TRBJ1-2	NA	TGTGCCAGCAGCTTAAAACGCCCTCCCGGCTACACCTTC	CASSLKRPPGYTF
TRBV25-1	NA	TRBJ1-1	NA	TGTGCCAGCAGAAGCGGGGGTTCGGTGACTTTCTTT	CASRSGGSVTFF
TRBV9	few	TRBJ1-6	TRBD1	TGTGCCAGCAGCGTAGTGGCAGGGGGCGATTCACCCCTCCACTTT	CASSVVAGGDSPLHF
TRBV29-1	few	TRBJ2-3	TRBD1	TGCAGCGTTGGTTCCGGGACAGGGGGTACAGATACGCAGTATTTT	CSVGSGTGGTDTQYF
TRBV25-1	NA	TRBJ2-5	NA	TGTGCCAGCAGCCAAATTGGCGGGCGGGAGACCCAGTACTTC	CASSQIGGRETQYF
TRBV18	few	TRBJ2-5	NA	TGTGCCAGCTCACCCTCCCGAGAGACCCAGTACTTC	CASSPSRETQYF
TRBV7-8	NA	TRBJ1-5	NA	TGTGCCAGCAGCTATGGGGCGGGGCTTTATAGCAATCAGCCCCAGCATTTT	CASSYGAGLYSNQPQHF
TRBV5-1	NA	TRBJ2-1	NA	TGCGCCAGCAGCTTGATGAGCACCCGTCGTGATGAGCAGTTCTTC	CASSLMSTRRDEQFF